A single sample gave rise to the 6 T cell receptor beta chains below, sequenced in a study of blood T cell repertoires in COVID-19 (dated by TCRdb to about 2020). Preparation of the library involved the immunoSEQ multiplex PCR assay. Entries here come from immuneACCESS through TCRdb and include only in-frame sequences with V and J called. Some clones fail to appear in such tables; in the studies checked, an unresolved V gene covers under half of the shortfall, and the cause of the remainder is unknown. This sample comprises about 73,000 clones, approximately 80% of them detected only once. The top ten clonotypes cover around 2.3% of the sample. The specimen was peripheral blood. The receptor source for this set is a man in his 70s with COVID-19, enrolled during active disease.

V and J are TRBV3-1 (or the pseudogene TRBV3-2) and TRBJ1-4; maybe TRBD1 (5 bases). Germline V gene data show CDR1 as LGHDT and CDR2 as YNNKEL (reference sequence). Trimming cost V 0 bases and J 7 bases, with 18 bases left between them. The CDR3 totals 17 residues. CDR3: CASSQDRARVAGEKLFF. The CDR3, as DNA: TGTGCCAGCAGCCAAGATCGAGCCAGGGTGGCCGGTGAAAAACTGTTTTTT.

CDR3 DNA sequence: TGTGCCAGCAGCGGTCGAAGGGGCGAGAGAAACACCATATATTTT. It encodes CASSGRRGERNTIYF. The V and J genes are TRBV7-8 and TRBJ1-3, with D maybe TRBD1 (5 bases). CDR1 and CDR2 from the germline V gene are SGHVS and FQNEAQ. The CDR3 totals 15 residues. The V end was cut by 5 bases, the J end by 5 bases, with 16 bases between.

The genes are TRBV27 and TRBJ1-5, with TRBD1 matching 8 bases. Germline lookup yields CDR1 MNHEY and CDR2 SMNVEV (reference sequence). Trimming took 5 bases from V and 4 from J; bases not matched to a gene: 4. The CDR3 covers 14 residues. In DNA form, the CDR3 reads TGTGCCAGCAGTCCACGACAGGGGAATCAGCCCCAGCATTTT. Translation gives CASSPRQGNQPQHF.

The CDR3 loop reads CASSFQLAGGNVEQFF. CDR3 DNA: TGTGCCAGCAGCTTTCAACTAGCGGGAGGCAATGTTGAGCAGTTCTTC. The rearrangement uses TRBV7-2 and TRBJ2-1; TRBD2 matches at 12 bases. This CDR3 has 16 amino acids. The J segment lost 9 bases and the V segment lost 3 bases, leaving 9 bases of the junction unmatched. Germline values: CDR1 SGHTA, CDR2 FQGNSA.

Only one count was recorded for this clone. The chain recombines TRBV14 with TRBJ2-3; 10 nucleotides agree with TRBD2. Trimming took 4 bases from V and 5 from J; bases not matched to a gene: 3. CDR3 length: 14 amino acids. CDR1 is SGHDN, CDR2 FVKESK, per germline. As DNA, the CDR3 is TGTGCCAGCAGCCCCAGGACTAGCGGAGATACGCAGTATTTT. It yields the protein CASSPRTSGDTQYF.

The chain couples TRBV9 to TRBJ2-1; TRBD2 matches at 7 bases. The CDR3 loop spans 16 amino acids. Germline CDR1 is SGDLS and CDR2 is YYNGEE. V was clipped by 4 bases and J by 5 bases; unmatched bases: 12. The CDR3 sequence: CASSPRRASGDNEQFF. The CDR3 coding sequence is TGTGCCAGCAGCCCCCGAAGGGCTAGCGGAGACAATGAGCAGTTCTTC.